This entry lists 9 T cell receptor beta chains sequenced from one sample in a study of T cells in Graves' hyperthyroidism and ophthalmopathy. Amplification yielded TCR beta CDR3 regions, with RNA transcripts as the source. The TCR CDR3 was amplified in a first-round RT-PCR using the HTBI primer set. TCRdb re-called the multiplex PCR reads through MiXCR, storing one row per CDR3 protein. The table shows 250,000 to 300,000 distinct CDR3 sequences, with 13% occurring only once. Sample: blood. Every receptor here comes from a woman aged 30 to 39 with Graves' hyperthyroidism that later progressed to Graves' ophthalmopathy.

This clonotype occurred many times. The V and J genes are TRBV10-3 and TRBJ2-7; 8 nucleotides align to TRBD1. Germline CDR1 reads ENHRY; CDR2 reads SYGVKD. The CDR3 spans 16 residues. V shed 4 bases, J shed 0 bases, and the junction held 8 bases outside the gene matches. Here the CDR3 reads CAISAPGQDYSYEQYF. As DNA, the CDR3 is TGTGCCATCAGTGCACCGGGACAGGATTACTCCTACGAGCAGTACTTC.

This clonotype was found a few times. This rearrangement joins TRBV19 to TRBJ1-5; D not resolved. The CDR3 totals 15 residues. With 3 bases removed from V and 1 base from J, the gap between germline ends came to 10 bases. Germline V gene sequence: CDR1 LNHDA, CDR2 SQIVND (reference sequence). This CDR3 reads CASSIVSQSNQPQHF. Written as DNA, the CDR3 is TGTGCCAGTAGTATTGTCAGTCAGAGCAATCAGCCCCAGCATTTT.

In its sample, this clonotype was seen many times. J is TRBJ2-3 and V is TRBV28, with 7 bases matching TRBD2. V lost 2 bases, J lost 2 bases, and 4 bases stayed unmatched. The CDR3 runs to 15 residues. The V gene's germline CDR1 is MDHEN and CDR2 SYDVKM. The CDR3 is CASSLTSAYTDTQYF. DNA for the CDR3: TGTGCCAGCAGTTTAACTAGCGCCTACACAGATACGCAGTATTTT.

The chain recombines TRBV7-2 with TRBJ1-1; no firm D call. The germline V and J ends were trimmed by 4 bases and 1 base, with 7 bases remaining between them. Per germline, CDR1 SGHTA and CDR2 FQGNSA. CDR3 length: 13 amino acids. DNA for the CDR3: TGTGCCAGCAGCTCACCCCCGAACACTGAAGCTTTCTTT. Its protein product is CASSSPPNTEAFF. Together with reference TRBV7-2 and TRBJ1-1, the CDR3 gives the full variable domain: GAGVSQSPSNKVTEKGKDVELRCDPISGHTALYWYRQSLGQGLEFLIYFQGNSAPDKSGLPSDRFSAERTGGSVSTLTIQRTQQEDSAVYLCASSSPPNTEAFFGQGTRLTVV.

This clonotype was recorded at least ten times. The chain has TRBV28 and TRBJ1-3; D is ambiguous. The CDR3 length is 14 residues. Germline V lookup: CDR1 MDHEN, CDR2 SYDVKM. Trimming removed 5 bases at V and 2 bases at J, with 10 bases between. The CDR3 DNA reads TGTGCCAGCAGTGCATACGGACCTGGAAACACCATATATTTT. Protein: CASSAYGPGNTIYF. The full variable domain, rest sourced from reference TRBV28 and TRBJ1-3, is DVKVTQSSRYLVKRTGEKVFLECVQDMDHENMFWYRQDPGLGLRLIYFSYDVKMKEKGDIPEGYSVSREKKERFSLILESASTNQTSMYLCASSAYGPGNTIYFGEGSWLTVV.

This clonotype was observed at least ten times. The J gene is TRBJ1-2, the V gene TRBV24-1; D remains ambiguous. Trimming pared 5 bases from V and 4 bases from J, leaving 16 bases between. Germline CDR1 is KGHDR and CDR2 is SFDVKD. The CDR3 is 15 residues long. In DNA form, the CDR3 reads TGTGCCACCAGTGTCAAGACTCCGACCCTCTATGGCTACACCTTC. Amino acids: CATSVKTPTLYGYTF.

This clonotype was seen many times. The chain combines TRBV12-3 or TRBV12-4 with TRBJ2-5, with TRBD2 matching 14 bases. This CDR3 has 15 amino acids. Trimming at V came to 5 bases and at J to 5 bases, leaving 4 bases not matched to a gene. The CDR3 nucleotides are TGTGCCAGCAGTCTGGGACTAGCGGGAGTGGAGACCCAGTACTTC. This sequence encodes CASSLGLAGVETQYF.

This clonotype occurred a few times. The chain uses TRBV24-1 and TRBJ2-1; the D gene could be TRBD1 or TRBD2 (7 bases each). CDR3 length equals 15 residues. Germline loops: CDR1 KGHDR, CDR2 SFDVKD. V dropped 5 bases and J dropped 6 bases, with 16 bases sitting between them. In nucleotides, the CDR3 is TGTGCCACCAGTGTCAGGGGGGGTGGGGGCAATGAGCAGTTCTTC. It specifies CATSVRGGGGNEQFF.

This clonotype was counted ten times or more. The CDR3 DNA reads TGTGCCAGCAGCGACAGGGGGAACTCTGGAAACACCATATATTTT. This encodes CASSDRGNSGNTIYF. The rearrangement links TRBV9 to TRBJ1-3; TRBD1 agrees at 8 bases. Trimming took 3 bases from V and 0 from J; bases not matched to a gene: 2. This CDR3 is built from 15 residues. In germline, CDR1 is SGDLS, CDR2 YYNGEE.